The 8 T cell receptor beta chains presented below share a single source sample, sequenced in a study of chemoradiotherapy in HPV16-positive cancers (dated by TCRdb to 2022 to 2024). Library prep was done by the immunoSEQ multiplex PCR assay. Here the immuneACCESS table is served through TCRdb, limited to in-frame sequences with V and J called. Missing clones are a known gap in these copies; in checked studies unresolved V genes cover under half, and the rest lacks a known reason. The sample table shows around 11,000 clones, and 65% to 70% are seen once. The ten largest make up approximately 14% of the sample. The specimen was collected from a patient who underwent chemoradiotherapy. The receptor source for this set is a human donor with HPV-associated anogenital cancer.

The CDR3 DNA reads TGTGCCAGCAGCTTAAATTTTCGGCAGGGCGATGGCTACACCTTC. Translating gives CASSLNFRQGDGYTF. The rearrangement links TRBV7-2 to TRBJ1-2; D perhaps matches TRBD1 (5 bases). The CDR3 is 15 amino acids. Trimming pared 2 bases from V and 6 bases from J, leaving 16 bases between. CDR1 SGHTA and CDR2 FQGNSA come from the germline V gene.

The genes are TRBV18 and TRBJ2-5; D unclear. The CDR3 totals 13 residues. The ends were cut back, 3 bases at V and 1 base at J, with 6 bases in the middle. Germline V gives CDR1 KGHSH, CDR2 LQKENI. CDR3 protein: CASSPNLQETQYF. CDR3 nucleotide sequence: TGTGCCAGCTCACCGAACCTCCAAGAGACCCAGTACTTC.

The chain uses TRBV7-2 and TRBJ2-7; D unresolved. The CDR3 spans 12 residues. V shed 2 bases and J shed 6 bases, with 8 bases lying between them. The germline V gene encodes CDR1 SGHTA and CDR2 FQGNSA. The CDR3 reads CASSLNFGEQYF. CDR3 DNA: TGTGCCAGCAGCTTAAATTTCGGCGAGCAGTACTTC.

CDR3 amino acids: CASSSMGIGDQPQHF. Written as DNA, the CDR3 is TGTGCCAGCAGCTCGATGGGGATTGGAGATCAGCCCCAGCATTTT. This chain links TRBV7-2 with TRBJ1-5; D is uncertain. The ends were cut back, 4 bases at V and 5 bases at J, with 15 bases in the middle. Germline V gene data show CDR1 as SGHTA and CDR2 as FQGNSA. CDR3 length equals 15 residues.

This clone occurred once. The genes are TRBV10-3 and TRBJ2-5; D may be TRBD2 (5 bases). The CDR3 is 14 residues long. CDR1 and CDR2 from the germline V gene are ENHRY and SYGVKD. V was clipped by 3 bases and J by 5 bases, with 13 bases between them. The CDR3 DNA is TGTGCCATCAGTGATGGGCGACCGGGGGAGACCCAGTACTTC. Translating gives CAISDGRPGETQYF.

The chain links TRBV6-1 to TRBJ1-1; D is possibly TRBD1 (6 bases). CDR1 is MNHNS and CDR2 is SASEGT in the germline V gene. This CDR3 contains 13 residues. Trimming removed 2 bases from V and 5 bases from J, with 9 bases in between. The CDR3 nucleotides are TGTGCCAGCAGTGAAAGGGGGGGGACTGAAGCTTTCTTT. Encoded protein: CASSERGGTEAFF.

This rearrangement joins TRBV18 to TRBJ2-7, with D perhaps TRBD2 (6 bases). Between the trimmed V and J ends, which lost 3 bases and 8 bases, there was a span of 20 bases. CDR1 and CDR2 (germline): KGHSH, LQKENI. CDR3 length: 15 residues. CDR3 protein: CASSPLGTGDTKQYF. The CDR3 region has the DNA TGTGCCAGCTCACCCTTAGGGACGGGAGATACGAAGCAGTACTTC.

J is TRBJ2-2 and V is TRBV10-2, with D uncertain. The V and J ends lost 4 bases and 7 bases respectively, with 4 bases between them. Germline V gene lookup returns CDR1 WSHSY and CDR2 SAAADI. The CDR3 runs to 11 residues. The CDR3 DNA follows: TGCGCCAGCAGTGGGGGCGGGGAGCTGTTTTTT. Protein product: CASSGGGELFF.